A selection of T cell receptor beta chains follows, all from one sample in a study of blood T cell repertoires in COVID-19. Assay used: immunoSEQ multiplex PCR; TCRdb lists only in-frame clones, some missing. The data show 100,000 to 150,000 clones, with less than 90% seen just once and approximately 3.6% held by the top ten. The sample consisted of PBMCs or T cells enriched from blood (not recorded which). All receptors come from a woman in her twenties or thirties who had recovered from COVID-19. CDR3s include the opening cysteine and the closing phenylalanine or tryptophan. The order of the fields is CDR3 DNA, CDR3 protein, J gene, V gene, clone size, D gene. A D gene is named only where the DNA matches it firmly. Some rows have no size entry. The others give once, few or many, or a class for an expanded clone.

TGTGCCAGCAGTGCGGGACAGGGATGGAACACTGAAGCTTTCTTT	CASSAGQGWNTEAFF	TRBJ1-1	TRBV27	NA	TRBD1
TGTGCCAGCAGCTTAGGAGCGGGAGGGCCTTACAATGAGCAGTTCTTC	CASSLGAGGPYNEQFF	TRBJ2-1	TRBV11-2	NA	TRBD2
TGTGCCAGCAGCTTGGTGGGGACTAGCGGTTACAATGAGCAGTTCTTC	CASSLVGTSGYNEQFF	TRBJ2-1	TRBV7-2	NA	TRBD2
TGTGCCAGCAGCTCCCGCGGGAACTCCTACAATGAGCAGTTCTTC	CASSSRGNSYNEQFF	TRBJ2-1	TRBV11-3	few	NA
TGTGCCAGCAGCCCGGGGGTTACTTCCTCTGGAAACACCATATATTTT	CASSPGVTSSGNTIYF	TRBJ1-3	TRBV7-8	NA	NA
TGTGCCAGCAGCCAAGATAGAGGGCCTGATCAGCCCCAGCATTTT	CASSQDRGPDQPQHF	TRBJ1-5	TRBV3-1/TRBV3-2	NA	NA
TGTGCCAGCAGCACCCGACAGGGTTCTAATGAAAAACTGTTTTTT	CASSTRQGSNEKLFF	TRBJ1-4	TRBV7-9	NA	TRBD1
TGTGCCAGTAGGAGTTCGAACACCGGGGAGCTGTTTTTT	CASRSSNTGELFF	TRBJ2-2	TRBV19	NA	NA
TGTGCCACCGCTAGCGGTCAATTCAGGTACCTCTACGAGCAGTACTTC	CATASGQFRYLYEQYF	TRBJ2-7	TRBV28	NA	TRBD2
TGTGCCAGCAGGGCCGACAGGGGCCTTAATTCACCCCTCCACTTT	CASRADRGLNSPLHF	TRBJ1-6	TRBV9	NA	TRBD1
TGTGCCAGCAGCTTAAAGGTGACCGGGACAGGGCAGATTTTT	CASSLKVTGTGQIF	TRBJ1-4	TRBV7-2	NA	TRBD1
TGTGCCGAGAGACAGGGGCCGGCCGGGGAGCTGTTTTTT	CAERQGPAGELFF	TRBJ2-2	TRBV7-8	NA	TRBD1
TGTGCCAGCAGTTCCAGGGTGGGTGAAGCTTTCTTT	CASSSRVGEAFF	TRBJ1-1	TRBV28	NA	NA
TGTGCCAGCAGTTACGATGGGGAGGGTCAGCCCCAGCATTTT	CASSYDGEGQPQHF	TRBJ1-5	TRBV6-2/TRBV6-3	NA	NA
TGTGCCTGGGGGCAGGGAATTGATGGCTACACCTTC	CAWGQGIDGYTF	TRBJ1-2	TRBV30	NA	NA
TGTGCCAGCAGCTTAAGACTAGCGGGAGTCGACGAGCAGTACTTC	CASSLRLAGVDEQYF	TRBJ2-7	TRBV7-6	few	TRBD2
TGTGCCAGCAGTGCTAGCGGGCCAGATACGCAGTATTTT	CASSASGPDTQYF	TRBJ2-3	TRBV12-3/TRBV12-4	NA	TRBD2
TGTGCCAGCTCACCAGGGTACCTAGCGGTGGCCCTGGGGGAGACCCAGTACTTC	CASSPGYLAVALGETQYF	TRBJ2-5	TRBV18	NA	TRBD2
TGTGCCAGCTCACCACCGGGCGGGGCGCAAGAGACCCAGTACTTC	CASSPPGGAQETQYF	TRBJ2-5	TRBV18	NA	NA
TGTGCCAGAAGCTTGCACCTGAGCTCCTATAATTCACCCCTCCACTTT	CARSLHLSSYNSPLHF	TRBJ1-6	TRBV5-3	NA	NA
TGTGCCAGCAGCTTGGTCCGGGCCGGGGAGCTGTTTTTT	CASSLVRAGELFF	TRBJ2-2	TRBV5-4	NA	NA
TGTGCCAGCAGTTATTCGAGGGAGTGGTACGAGCAGTACTTC	CASSYSREWYEQYF	TRBJ2-7	TRBV6-5	once	NA
TGCAGCGTTGAAACCGGGACTAGCGGGAGCAATGAGCAGTTCTTC	CSVETGTSGSNEQFF	TRBJ2-1	TRBV29-1	NA	TRBD2
TGTGCCAGCAGTGTTTCTAGCGGGAGATCGGAGACCCAGTACTTC	CASSVSSGRSETQYF	TRBJ2-5	TRBV2	NA	TRBD2
TGTGCCACCAGCAGAGATCAGGGAGGGGCCCCTAATGAAAAACTGTTTTTT	CATSRDQGGAPNEKLFF	TRBJ1-4	TRBV15	NA	NA
TGTGCCAGCACCATTTCAGGGGGGAGTGGCGGGACGGCGCAGTATTTT	CASTISGGSGGTAQYF	TRBJ2-3	TRBV7-2	NA	NA
TGTGCCAGCAGCTTAGCCCAGGCCAAGAATTCACCCCTCCACTTT	CASSLAQAKNSPLHF	TRBJ1-6	TRBV7-2	NA	NA
TGTGCCAGCAGTTCCACCGGACTAGCGGGGCAGTTCTTC	CASSSTGLAGQFF	TRBJ2-1	TRBV7-6	NA	TRBD2
TGTGCCAGCAGCTTGAAACACTCCTACGAGCAGTACTTC	CASSLKHSYEQYF	TRBJ2-7	TRBV7-3	few	NA
TGTGCCACCAGTGGTAGCGGATTCCCGGGAAACATTCAGTACTTC	CATSGSGFPGNIQYF	TRBJ2-4	TRBV24-1	NA	NA
TGTGCCAGCAGTTTATCACGGGAGACCCAGTACTTC	CASSLSRETQYF	TRBJ2-5	TRBV12-3/TRBV12-4	NA	NA
TGTGCCACCAGTGTTCACTATAGCAATCAGCCCCAGCATTTT	CATSVHYSNQPQHF	TRBJ1-5	TRBV24-1	NA	NA
TGTGCCAGCAGCTTGGAGGGCGAGAATTCACCCCTCCACTTT	CASSLEGENSPLHF	TRBJ1-6	TRBV6-4	NA	NA
TGTGCCAGCAGCTCCCCTCTAGCGGGAAGCCGGGAGACCCAGTACTTC	CASSSPLAGSRETQYF	TRBJ2-5	TRBV7-2	NA	TRBD2
TGTGCCAGCAGGCGGTGGGGCGGGAGAGGGATTCGAGAGACCCAGTACTTC	CASRRWGGRGIRETQYF	TRBJ2-5	TRBV5-6	NA	TRBD2
TGCGCCAGCAGCCCTGGACAGGGATCTTGGGAGACCCAGTACTTC	CASSPGQGSWETQYF	TRBJ2-5	TRBV5-1	NA	TRBD1
TGTGCCACCAGTGATGGGCCCGGAAGCTCCTACGAGCAGTACTTC	CATSDGPGSSYEQYF	TRBJ2-7	TRBV24-1	NA	NA
TGTGCCAGCAGGACTAGCGGGAGCACCGGGGAGCTGTTTTTT	CASRTSGSTGELFF	TRBJ2-2	TRBV6-5	many	TRBD2
TGTGCCAGCAGCCGGTCTAGCTCAGGTGAGCAGTTCTTC	CASSRSSSGEQFF	TRBJ2-1	TRBV7-3	NA	NA
TGTGCCAGCAGTATCCAGCCGGGCCCAAGGGGTGGCTACACCTTC	CASSIQPGPRGGYTF	TRBJ1-2	TRBV2	NA	NA
TGTGCCAGCAGCCCTCGAGGAGGGGGCGATTCACCCCTCCACTTT	CASSPRGGGDSPLHF	TRBJ1-6	TRBV21-1	NA	NA
TGTGCCAGCAGTCGCTACAGGGTCACTGAAGCTTTCTTT	CASSRYRVTEAFF	TRBJ1-1	TRBV28	NA	NA
TGTGCCAGCAGCTTGGATTTCGTGAATGAGCAGTTCTTC	CASSLDFVNEQFF	TRBJ2-1	TRBV5-6	NA	NA
TGTGCCAGCTCACCGGGACAGGGAAATCCTAACTATGGCTACACCTTC	CASSPGQGNPNYGYTF	TRBJ1-2	TRBV18	NA	TRBD1
TGTGCCAGCAACGGGCCTAGCGGGTGGGGTGGAAAGCAGTTCTTC	CASNGPSGWGGKQFF	TRBJ2-1	TRBV14	NA	TRBD2
TGCAGCGTTAGATCGGCGGACTCTGGGGCCAACGTCCTGACTTTC	CSVRSADSGANVLTF	TRBJ2-6	TRBV29-1	NA	NA
TGTGCCAGCACCCTGGGGCAGCTCGCAGATACGCAGTATTTT	CASTLGQLADTQYF	TRBJ2-3	TRBV7-2	NA	NA
TGTGCCAGCTCGCAGGGCTTTAACTATGGCTACACCTTC	CASSQGFNYGYTF	TRBJ1-2	TRBV11-2	NA	NA
TGTGCCTGGAGCCAGGGGACGCTCCCCAATGAAAAACTGTTTTTT	CAWSQGTLPNEKLFF	TRBJ1-4	TRBV30	NA	NA
TGTGCCAGCAGTGGGGAACAGGGGACTAGCGGGACCGTACCTCAAGAGACCCAGTACTTC	CASSGEQGTSGTVPQETQYF	TRBJ2-5	TRBV2	once	TRBD2
TGTGCCAGCAGTTTGACGGGAGGGTCCTCCTACGAGCAGTACTTC	CASSLTGGSSYEQYF	TRBJ2-7	TRBV27	NA	TRBD2
TGTGCCAGCAGCTTAAATGGACATCTGAACACCGGGGAGCTGTTTTTT	CASSLNGHLNTGELFF	TRBJ2-2	TRBV11-2	NA	NA
TGTGCCAGTAGTCCCGGGGACGGGAGATTCTATGGCTACACCTTC	CASSPGDGRFYGYTF	TRBJ1-2	TRBV19	NA	NA
TGCGCCAGCAGCTTGGATCACGGGACAGGGGGCTCACCCCTCCACTTT	CASSLDHGTGGSPLHF	TRBJ1-6	TRBV5-1	NA	TRBD1
TGTGCCAGCAGCTTAGGACAGGTCCGCACAGATACGCAGTATTTT	CASSLGQVRTDTQYF	TRBJ2-3	TRBV11-2	many	NA
TGTGCCATAGCGGGAGGTGGAAGCGAGCAGTACTTC	CAIAGGGSEQYF	TRBJ2-7	TRBV28	NA	TRBD2
TGCAGCGTTGATGTAGCGGGAGGTACGCAGTATTTT	CSVDVAGGTQYF	TRBJ2-3	TRBV29-1	NA	TRBD2